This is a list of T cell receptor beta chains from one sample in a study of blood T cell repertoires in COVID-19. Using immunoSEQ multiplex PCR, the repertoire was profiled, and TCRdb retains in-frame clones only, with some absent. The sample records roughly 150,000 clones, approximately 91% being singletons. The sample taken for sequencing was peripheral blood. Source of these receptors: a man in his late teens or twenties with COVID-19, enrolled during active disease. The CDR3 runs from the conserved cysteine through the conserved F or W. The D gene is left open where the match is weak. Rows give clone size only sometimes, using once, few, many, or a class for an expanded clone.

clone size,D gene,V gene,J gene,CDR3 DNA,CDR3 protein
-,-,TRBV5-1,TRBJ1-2,TGCGCCAGCAGCCCCGGGGTCGAGGTCCTCATCGGGGGCTACACCTTC,CASSPGVEVLIGGYTF
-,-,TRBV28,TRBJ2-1,TGTGCCAGCAGGGGAGGAGAGAACTCCTACAATGAGCAGTTCTTC,CASRGGENSYNEQFF
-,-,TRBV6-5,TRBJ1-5,TGTGCCACCAGTAGGGGCAGGGCCCAGCCCCAGCATTTT,CATSRGRAQPQHF
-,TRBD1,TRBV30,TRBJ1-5,TGTGCCTGGAGCGACAGGGAGAGCAATCAGCCCCAGCATTTT,CAWSDRESNQPQHF
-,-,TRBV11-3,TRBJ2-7,TGTGCCAGCAGCACCGACAGTTCCTACGAGCAGTACTTC,CASSTDSSYEQYF
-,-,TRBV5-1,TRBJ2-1,TGCGCCAGCAGCCTGCGAGGCTCCTACAATGAGCAGTTCTTC,CASSLRGSYNEQFF
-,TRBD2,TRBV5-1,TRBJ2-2,TGCGCCAGCAGCTTGGTTCGCCTTGCTAGCGGGAGAGCCGGGGAGCTGTTTTTT,CASSLVRLASGRAGELFF
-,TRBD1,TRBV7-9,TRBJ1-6,TGTGCCAGCAGGAATCCCGGGACAGCGGGTTCACCCCTCCACTTT,CASRNPGTAGSPLHF
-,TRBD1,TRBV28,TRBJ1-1,TGTGCCACCCAGACAGGGCTGGCGAACACTGAAGCTTTCTTT,CATQTGLANTEAFF
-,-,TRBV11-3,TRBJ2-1,TGTGCCAGCAGCTTAGATTTAAACAGTGAGCAGTTCTTC,CASSLDLNSEQFF
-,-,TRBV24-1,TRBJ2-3,TGTGCCACCAGTCGGCTGGGCGGGAATACGCAGTATTTT,CATSRLGGNTQYF
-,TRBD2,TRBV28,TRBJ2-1,TGTGCCAGCAGTTTACCCGGGGGGGACAATGAGCAGTTCTTC,CASSLPGGDNEQFF
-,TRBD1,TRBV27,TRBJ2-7,TGTGCCAGCAGTTTATCCCGGACAGGGGCCCTCATCGAGCAGTACTTC,CASSLSRTGALIEQYF
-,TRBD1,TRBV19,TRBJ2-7,TGTGCCAGTAGTATCATCGCAGGGGGCCTCTACGAGCAGTACTTC,CASSIIAGGLYEQYF
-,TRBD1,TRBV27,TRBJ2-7,TGTGCCAGCAGTTGGACAGGGGTGGACGAGCAGTACTTC,CASSWTGVDEQYF
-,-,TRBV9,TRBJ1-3,TGTGCCAGCAGCGGACGTAGTCCTGAGGGAGGGTCTGGAAACACCATATATTTT,CASSGRSPEGGSGNTIYF
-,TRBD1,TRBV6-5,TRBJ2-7,TGTGCCAGCAGTTATAGGCAGGGGGCCTACGAGCAGTACTTC,CASSYRQGAYEQYF
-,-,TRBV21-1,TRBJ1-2,TGTGCCAGCAGCAAAGGGAGGGTTACCTATGGCTACACCTTC,CASSKGRVTYGYTF
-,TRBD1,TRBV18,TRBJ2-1,TGTGCCAGCTCACGACGGACAGGGGGGAGCGACAATGAGCAGTTCTTC,CASSRRTGGSDNEQFF
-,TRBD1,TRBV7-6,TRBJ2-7,TGTGCCAGCAGCCCCGGTTGGACAGGGGCCTACGAGCAGTACTTC,CASSPGWTGAYEQYF
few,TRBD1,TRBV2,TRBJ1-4,TGTGCCAGCAGGCCGACAGGGGCTTGGGAAAAACTGCTTTTT,CASRPTGAWEKLLF
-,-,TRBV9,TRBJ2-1,TGTGCCAGCAGCGTAGAGGGGGTAGTTTCGGGCAATGAGCAGTTCTTC,CASSVEGVVSGNEQFF
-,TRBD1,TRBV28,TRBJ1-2,TGTGCCAGCAAGCTAGATCGACAGGGGGAGCGCTATGGCTACACCTTC,CASKLDRQGERYGYTF
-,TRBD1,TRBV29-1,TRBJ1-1,TGCAGCGTTGTAGGGACAGGGGGTACTGAAGCTTTCTTT,CSVVGTGGTEAFF
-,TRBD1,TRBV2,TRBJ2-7,TGTGCCAGCAGTGAAGGGGGACAGGGGTTAAGCTCCTACGAGCAGTACTTC,CASSEGGQGLSSYEQYF
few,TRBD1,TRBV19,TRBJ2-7,TGTGCCAGTAGCGACACAGGGGGTTCCTACGAGCAGTACTTC,CASSDTGGSYEQYF
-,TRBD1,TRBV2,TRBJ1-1,TGTGCCAGCAGTGCTAGACAGGGGGCGCGGGGCACTGAAGCTTTCTTT,CASSARQGARGTEAFF
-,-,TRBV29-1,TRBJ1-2,TGCAGCGTTCTCGGAGCTGGAGGCTACACCTTC,CSVLGAGGYTF
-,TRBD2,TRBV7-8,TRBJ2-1,TGTGCCAGCAGCCGGAATGGACTAGCGGGATCTAATGAGCAGTTCTTC,CASSRNGLAGSNEQFF
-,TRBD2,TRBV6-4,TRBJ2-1,TGTGCCAGCAGCCGGGGACTAGCTGAACCCAATGAGCAGTTCTTC,CASSRGLAEPNEQFF
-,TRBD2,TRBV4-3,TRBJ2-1,TGCGCCAGCAGCCAAGAACTAGCGGGAGTGGTATATGAGCAGTTCTTC,CASSQELAGVVYEQFF
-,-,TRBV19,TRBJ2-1,TGTGCCAGTAGTACTTCGGGAGTCTATGAGCAGTTCTTC,CASSTSGVYEQFF
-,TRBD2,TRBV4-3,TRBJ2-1,TGCGCCAGCAGCCAACAACCGGGACTAGCGGTATACAATGAGCAGTTCTTC,CASSQQPGLAVYNEQFF
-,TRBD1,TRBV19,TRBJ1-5,TGTGCCGGGGGCGGGACAGGTAATCAGCCCCAGCATTTT,CAGGGTGNQPQHF